Following are 28 T cell receptor beta chains from one sample sequenced in a study of neurological immune-mediated disorders. TCRdb passed the 5' RACE reads through MiXCR, listing each CDR3 protein once. The table has 25,000 to 35,000 distinct CDR3 sequences, about 4% seen once. The specimen was CD4+ T cells from blood. Receptor source: a woman aged 40 to 55 in good health.

This clonotype appeared many times. The chain joins TRBV5-5 to TRBJ1-1, with a weak D call TRBD1 (5 bases). The V end lost 4 bases, the J end lost 7 bases, and 14 bases lay between the germline ends. The CDR3 covers 13 residues. The V gene's germline CDR1 is SGHKS and CDR2 YYEKEE (reference sequence). CDR3 sequence: CASSPLPDSEAFF. The DNA for the CDR3 is TGTGCCAGCAGCCCCCTCCCCGACAGTGAAGCTTTCTTT. Looking up the rest from reference TRBV5-5 and TRBJ1-1 gives the full variable domain: DAGVTQSPTHLIKTRGQQVTLRCSPISGHKSVSWYQQVLGQGPQFIFQYYEKEERGRGNFPDRFSARQFPNYSSELNVNALLLGDSALYLCASSPLPDSEAFFGQGTRLTVV.

This clonotype was seen a handful of times. This chain connects TRBV30 to TRBJ1-2; 11 bases match TRBD1. J gave up 5 bases and V 2 bases, and 4 bases lay outside the gene matches. The CDR3 consists of 14 residues. Germline CDR1 GTSNPN, CDR2 SVGIG (reference sequence). The CDR3 bases are TGTGCCTGGAGTCCCGGGACAGGGGGTTATGGCTACACCTTC. The encoded protein is CAWSPGTGGYGYTF.

This clonotype was observed at least ten times. The chain combines TRBV3-1 with TRBJ1-2; maybe TRBD1 (6 bases). The V end was cut by 3 bases, the J end by 4 bases, with 15 bases between. Looked up from germline, CDR1 is LGHDT and CDR2 is YNNKEL (reference sequence). The CDR3 is made up of 15 amino acids. The DNA of the CDR3 is TGTGCCAGCAGCCAGAGGACAGCCTCCTCCTATGGCTACACCTTC. Amino acid sequence: CASSQRTASSYGYTF. Full variable domain (missing parts from reference TRBV3-1 and TRBJ1-2): DTAVSQTPKYLVTQMGNDKSIKCEQNLGHDTMYWYKQDSKKFLKIMFSYNNKELIINETVPNRFSPKSPDKAHLNLHINSLELGDSAVYFCASSQRTASSYGYTFGSGTRLTVV.

This clonotype was detected many times. V is TRBV5-1 and J is TRBJ2-1; D uncertain. The CDR3 is made up of 16 amino acids. Trimming shortened V by 0 bases and J by 0 bases, and 10 bases separated the two germline ends. From germline, CDR1 is SGHRS and CDR2 YFSETQ. CDR3 loop: CASSLAPPSSYNEQFF. The CDR3 nucleotides read TGCGCCAGCAGCTTGGCCCCTCCCAGCTCCTACAATGAGCAGTTCTTC.

This clonotype was recorded many times. This rearrangement joins TRBV27 to TRBJ2-3, with a weak D call TRBD2 (6 bases). Trimming cost V 2 bases and J 3 bases, with 12 bases left between them. The germline V gene encodes CDR1 MNHEY and CDR2 SMNVEV (reference sequence). This CDR3 contains 15 residues. CDR3 protein: CASSLRGSGTDTQYF. For the CDR3, the DNA is TGTGCCAGCAGTTTACGGGGGAGTGGGACAGATACGCAGTATTTT.

This clonotype was seen at least ten times. The chain couples TRBV29-1 to TRBJ2-2, with 8 bases identical to TRBD1. This CDR3 comprises 13 residues. Germline CDR1 and CDR2: SQVTM and ANQGSEA. V lost 7 bases, J lost 3 bases, and 4 bases stayed unmatched. The CDR3 sequence: CSARTGYTGELFF. CDR3 bases: TGCAGCGCTCGGACAGGGTACACCGGGGAGCTGTTTTTT.

At least ten counts were recorded for this clonotype. The CDR3 DNA follows: TGTGCCAGCAGAGCAGATACGCAGTATTTT. Its protein product is CASRADTQYF. The rearrangement joins TRBV28 to TRBJ2-3; no firm D call. Germline V gene data show CDR1 as MDHEN and CDR2 as SYDVKM. This CDR3 contains 10 residues. V was cut by 6 bases and J by 4 bases, with 2 bases left in between.

This clonotype was counted at least ten times. The chain combines TRBV5-1 with TRBJ1-4; D is unclear. V was cut by 5 bases and J by 1 base, with 9 bases left in between. Per the germline V gene, CDR1 is SGHRS and CDR2 is YFSETQ. This CDR3 contains 14 residues. CDR3 residues: CASRLRLTNEKLFF. In DNA, the CDR3 is TGCGCCAGCAGATTAAGGCTAACTAATGAAAAACTGTTTTTT. Variable domain in full (rest from reference TRBV5-1 and TRBJ1-4): KAGVTQTPRYLIKTRGQQVTLSCSPISGHRSVSWYQQTPGQGLQFLFEYFSETQRNKGNFPGRFSGRQFSNSRSEMNVSTLELGDSALYLCASRLRLTNEKLFFGSGTQLSVL.

This clonotype was observed at least ten times. The rearrangement links TRBV7-2 to TRBJ2-3; 8 bases align to TRBD2. The CDR3 is 16 amino acids. V was clipped by 4 bases and J by 1 base; unmatched bases: 7. Germline CDR1 reads SGHTA; CDR2 reads FQGNSA. CDR3 nucleotide sequence: TGTGCCAGCAGCTCGACGGCCGGGGGGGGCACAGATACGCAGTATTTT. Amino acids: CASSSTAGGGTDTQYF.

This clonotype was recorded many times. The rearrangement uses TRBV7-9 and TRBJ1-1, with 9 bases lining up with TRBD1. The V segment lost 6 bases and the J segment 5 bases; nucleotides outside the gene matches: 7. This CDR3 contains 14 residues. Germline V CDR1 and CDR2: SEHNR, FQNEAQ (reference sequence). The CDR3 spells CASRSGTGLTEAFF. DNA for the CDR3: TGTGCCAGCAGGTCCGGGACAGGGTTAACTGAAGCTTTCTTT.

There are many counts of this clonotype. CDR3 sequence (DNA): TGTGCCAGCAGGGGGACAGTGACCTACGAGCAGTACTTC. This codes for CASRGTVTYEQYF. This sequence joins TRBV12-3 or TRBV12-4 and TRBJ2-7, with 7 nucleotides matching TRBD1. V lost 6 bases to trimming and J lost 2 bases; unmatched junction nucleotides: 4. CDR3 length: 13 amino acids.

This clonotype was observed at least ten times. The chain carries TRBV5-1 and TRBJ2-3; D not certain. The CDR3 has 13 residues. V shed 2 bases and J shed 2 bases, with 6 bases lying between them. From germline, CDR1 is SGHRS and CDR2 YFSETQ. CDR3 loop: CASSFPDTDTQYF. The CDR3, as DNA: TGCGCCAGCAGCTTCCCCGACACAGATACGCAGTATTTT. Using reference TRBV5-1 and TRBJ2-3 for the parts outside the CDR3, the full variable domain is KAGVTQTPRYLIKTRGQQVTLSCSPISGHRSVSWYQQTPGQGLQFLFEYFSETQRNKGNFPGRFSGRQFSNSRSEMNVSTLELGDSALYLCASSFPDTDTQYFGPGTRLTVL.

The table lists this clonotype with many counts. This rearrangement joins TRBV4-1 to TRBJ1-4; 9 nucleotides align to TRBD1. The length of the CDR3 is 15 residues. The J segment lost 8 bases and the V segment lost 1 base, leaving 5 bases of the junction unmatched. CDR1 is MGHRA and CDR2 is YSYEKL in the germline V gene. The CDR3 DNA follows: TGCGCCAGCAGCCAAGTGGGGACAGGGACCGAAAAACTGTTTTTT. Its translation is CASSQVGTGTEKLFF.

Many counts were recorded for this clonotype. The junction and the germline gene differ at one end; a read error may be behind it. V gene TRBV2 combines with J gene TRBJ2-2; D possibly corresponds to TRBD2 (6 bases). The CDR3 has 15 amino acids. From germline, CDR1 is SNHLY and CDR2 FYNNEI. This CDR3 reads CANSVGVAVTGELFF. The CDR3 DNA sequence: TGTGCCAACAGTGTGGGAGTAGCGGTCACCGGGGAGCTGTTTTTT.

This clonotype showed up many times. The V and J genes are TRBV20-1 and TRBJ1-5; D is ambiguous. Germline CDR1 and CDR2: DFQATT and SNEGSKA (reference sequence). V was trimmed by 3 bases and J by 0 bases, leaving 12 bases between them. The CDR3 has 15 amino acids. The DNA for the CDR3 is TGCAGTGCTAGGTCCGGACGTTATAGCAATCAGCCCCAGCATTTT. Translated: CSARSGRYSNQPQHF.

This clonotype has ten or more counts. This chain joins TRBV11-1 and TRBJ2-1; 11 bases agree with TRBD2. V lost 6 bases, J lost 9 bases, and 7 bases stayed unmatched. The CDR3 spans 14 residues. Per the germline V gene, CDR1 is SGHAT and CDR2 is FQDESV (reference sequence). Written as DNA, the CDR3 is TGTGCCAGCAGTCATAGCGGGGGGGCCGGTGAGCAGTTCTTC. Translated, it gives CASSHSGGAGEQFF. Filled out from reference TRBV11-1 and TRBJ2-1, the complete variable domain reads EAEVAQSPRYKITEKSQAVAFWCDPISGHATLYWYRQILGQGPELLVQFQDESVVDDSQLPKDRFSAERLKGVDSTLKIQPAELGDSAMYLCASSHSGGAGEQFFGPGTRLTVL.

This clonotype was observed at least ten times. The V call is TRBV10-2, the J call TRBJ1-5; perhaps TRBD1 as D (6 bases). V lost 5 bases and J lost 3, with 11 bases in between. The CDR3 totals 14 residues. Per germline, CDR1 WSHSY and CDR2 SAAADI. CDR3 DNA sequence: TGCGCCAGCAGTAAAGGGGGTGACAATCAGCCCCAGCATTTT. This encodes CASSKGGDNQPQHF.

This clonotype has a count of ten or more. V gene TRBV12-3 or TRBV12-4 combines with J gene TRBJ2-1; 8 bases are shared with TRBD2. The V and J ends lost 6 bases and 10 bases, in that order; junction bases with no gene match: 11. The CDR3 consists of 14 residues. The CDR3 nucleotides are TGTGCCAGCAGCCTAACCACCCGACTAGCGGAGCAGTTCTTC. Translated: CASSLTTRLAEQFF.

Many counts were recorded for this clonotype. The chain uses TRBV7-2 and TRBJ1-1, with 7 positions matching TRBD1. The CDR3 has 13 amino acids. V trimming: 5 bases; J trimming: 0 bases; junction bases outside the gene matches: 0. Germline values: CDR1 SGHTA, CDR2 FQGNSA. The CDR3 spells CASSGTVNTEAFF. The CDR3 coding sequence is TGTGCCAGCAGCGGGACAGTGAACACTGAAGCTTTCTTT.

Ten or more counts support this clonotype. V usage is TRBV12-3 or TRBV12-4 and J usage is TRBJ1-5, with a possible D match to TRBD1 (5 bases). The CDR3 sequence is 14 residues long. V was cut by 4 bases and J by 2 bases, with 9 bases left in between. This chain's CDR3 is CASSSWGGNQPQHF. The CDR3 DNA is TGTGCCAGCAGTTCCTGGGGGGGCAATCAGCCCCAGCATTTT.

This clonotype has just a few counts. This rearrangement joins TRBV30 to TRBJ1-1; 10 nucleotides line up with TRBD1. V shed 1 base, J shed 5 bases, and the junction held 16 bases outside the gene matches. The CDR3 runs to 18 residues. Germline V gene data show CDR1 as GTSNPN and CDR2 as SVGIG (reference sequence). CDR3 bases: TGTGCCTGGAGTGCTAAGGCCACGACAGGGGGCTGGTGGACTGAAGCTTTCTTT. Residues: CAWSAKATTGGWWTEAFF.

In this sample, this clonotype turned up many times. The genes are TRBV19 and TRBJ1-1, with 7 nucleotides matching TRBD1. This CDR3 contains 14 residues. CDR1 and CDR2 from the germline V gene are LNHDA and SQIVND (reference sequence). The V and J ends lost 5 bases and 0 bases, in that order; junction bases with no gene match: 3. CDR3 sequence: CASSGQAVNTEAFF. The CDR3 DNA reads as TGTGCCAGTAGTGGACAGGCGGTGAACACTGAAGCTTTCTTT.

This clonotype was detected many times. The chain couples TRBV18 to TRBJ2-3; D is possibly TRBD2 (6 bases). V lost 1 base, J lost 3 bases, and 11 bases lay in between. The germline V gene has CDR1 KGHSH and CDR2 LQKENI. The CDR3 has 15 amino acids. The CDR3 sequence: CASSPRIADTDTQYF. The CDR3 nucleotides are TGTGCCAGCTCACCACGGATAGCGGATACAGATACGCAGTATTTT.

There are many counts of this clonotype. This rearrangement joins TRBV20-1 to TRBJ1-6; 11 bases line up with TRBD1. J was trimmed by 7 bases and V by 6 bases; bases with no gene match: 8. There are 15 residues in the CDR3. Per germline, CDR1 DFQATT and CDR2 SNEGSKA (reference sequence). CDR3 in DNA: TGCAGTGCAAACGGACAGGGGGCGTCAAATTCACCCCTCCACTTT. Amino acid sequence: CSANGQGASNSPLHF.

At least ten counts were recorded for this clonotype. CDR3 loop: CASSRGYNSPLHF. The CDR3 coding sequence is TGCGCCAGCAGCCGCGGTTACAATTCACCCCTCCACTTT. V usage is TRBV5-1 and J usage is TRBJ1-6; no clear D gene. The germline gives CDR1 SGHRS, CDR2 YFSETQ. The V end lost 4 bases, the J end lost 7 bases, and 9 bases lay between the germline ends. This CDR3 has 13 residues. Supplemented by reference TRBV5-1 and TRBJ1-6, the full variable domain reads KAGVTQTPRYLIKTRGQQVTLSCSPISGHRSVSWYQQTPGQGLQFLFEYFSETQRNKGNFPGRFSGRQFSNSRSEMNVSTLELGDSALYLCASSRGYNSPLHFGNGTRLTVT.

This clonotype was recorded many times. The chain couples TRBV4-1 to TRBJ2-7; 10 nucleotides match TRBD2. Germline V gene lookup returns CDR1 MGHRA and CDR2 YSYEKL. The CDR3 is 17 residues long. Trimming at V came to 3 bases and at J to 4 bases, leaving 12 bases not matched to a gene. The CDR3 loop is CASSHSPDGLADYEQYF. As DNA, the CDR3 is TGCGCCAGCAGCCATAGCCCGGACGGACTAGCGGATTACGAGCAGTACTTC.

The table lists this clonotype with many counts. The J gene is TRBJ2-2, the V gene TRBV7-2, with D tentatively TRBD1 or TRBD2 (6 bases each). The CDR3 consists of 15 residues. Germline lookup yields CDR1 SGHTA and CDR2 FQGNSA. V was pared by 0 bases and J by 5 bases, with 10 bases between. The CDR3 is CASSLAGGWTGELFF. The CDR3, as DNA: TGTGCCAGCAGCTTAGCCGGGGGCTGGACCGGGGAGCTGTTTTTT. The entire variable domain, with the rest obtained from reference TRBV7-2 and TRBJ2-2, is as follows: GAGVSQSPSNKVTEKGKDVELRCDPISGHTALYWYRQSLGQGLEFLIYFQGNSAPDKSGLPSDRFSAERTGGSVSTLTIQRTQQEDSAVYLCASSLAGGWTGELFFGEGSRLTVL.

At least ten counts were recorded for this clonotype. This sequence joins TRBV7-2 and TRBJ1-1; tentative D call: TRBD1 (6 bases). Germline CDR1 is SGHTA and CDR2 is FQGNSA. The CDR3 extends over 14 amino acids. V was pared by 0 bases and J by 6 bases, with 11 bases between. The CDR3 bases are TGTGCCAGCAGCTTAGCGTCGCCAGGGGCTGAAGCTTTCTTT. Residues: CASSLASPGAEAFF.